Listed below are T cell receptor beta chains from one sample, sequenced in a study of blood T cell repertoires in COVID-19. Some clones are missing from TCRdb's copy, which holds only in-frame ones; the method was immunoSEQ multiplex PCR. The sample carries roughly 80,000 clones, nearly 85% recorded once. Source material: peripheral blood. The receptor source for this set is a woman aged 80 or over with acute or convalescent COVID-19. The CDR3 runs from the conserved cysteine through the conserved F or W. D genes are given only for firm matches. For some rows the clone size is stated as once, few or many, or as a class when expanded; others skip it.

d_call	cdr3_length	j_call	v_call	clone_size	cdr3_aa	cdr3_nt
.	15	TRBJ1-1	TRBV6-4	.	CASSDSIRGNTEAFF	TGTGCCAGCAGTGACTCGATTCGGGGGAACACTGAAGCTTTCTTT
.	13	TRBJ2-3	TRBV11-3	once	CASSLLDIDTQYF	TGTGCCAGCAGCTTACTAGATATAGATACGCAGTATTTT
.	14	TRBJ1-2	TRBV7-3	.	CASSLGVANYGYTF	TGTGCCAGCAGCTTGGGAGTCGCTAACTATGGCTACACCTTC
TRBD2	15	TRBJ2-1	TRBV18	.	CASSLQGLAGDEQFF	TGTGCCAGCTCACTCCAGGGACTAGCGGGAGATGAGCAGTTCTTC
.	13	TRBJ2-3	TRBV27	.	CASRVGVTDTQYF	TGTGCCAGCAGAGTAGGGGTCACAGATACGCAGTATTTT
.	13	TRBJ2-2	TRBV6-2/TRBV6-3	.	CASSYYKTGELFF	TGTGCCAGCAGTTACTACAAGACCGGGGAGCTGTTTTTT
.	12	TRBJ2-7	TRBV19	.	CASSMRFGEQYF	TGTGCCAGTAGTATGCGGTTTGGAGAGCAGTACTTC
TRBD2	16	TRBJ2-1	TRBV10-3	once	CAISARREGPYNEQFF	TGTGCCATCAGTGCCAGGCGGGAGGGCCCCTACAATGAGCAGTTCTTC
.	16	TRBJ2-6	TRBV5-1	few	CASSWQGNTGANVLTF	TGCGCCAGCAGTTGGCAGGGAAATACTGGGGCCAACGTCCTGACTTTC
TRBD2	16	TRBJ2-1	TRBV7-9	.	CASSQSRLASYNEQFF	TGTGCCAGCAGCCAATCTCGACTAGCGTCATACAATGAGCAGTTCTTC
TRBD1	16	TRBJ1-5	TRBV19	.	CASSMTIGTVNQPQHF	TGTGCCAGTAGTATGACGATCGGGACAGTTAATCAGCCCCAGCATTTT
.	14	TRBJ1-5	TRBV25-1	.	CARTGQYSNQPQHF	TGTGCCAGGACTGGACAGTATAGCAATCAGCCCCAGCATTTT
.	15	TRBJ1-1	TRBV4-1	.	CASSPSSGADTEAFF	TGCGCCAGCAGCCCCTCCTCTGGGGCGGACACTGAAGCTTTCTTT
TRBD2	16	TRBJ2-2	TRBV27	many	CASSSTAGGDTGELFF	TGTGCCAGCAGTTCCACAGCGGGGGGGGACACCGGGGAGCTGTTTTTT
TRBD1	16	TRBJ2-4	TRBV4-1	.	CASSQVGTAAKNIQYF	TGCGCCAGCAGCCAAGTAGGGACAGCCGCCAAAAACATTCAGTACTTC
.	15	TRBJ1-2	TRBV19	.	CASRDMIGAAYGYTF	TGTGCCAGTAGAGACATGATAGGAGCGGCCTATGGCTACACCTTC
.	14	TRBJ1-2	TRBV7-2	.	CASSFLGVNYGYTF	TGTGCCAGCAGCTTTTTAGGGGTTAACTATGGCTACACCTTC
TRBD1	14	TRBJ2-7	TRBV28	.	CASSHPGGIHEQYF	TGTGCCAGCAGTCATCCAGGGGGTATTCACGAGCAGTACTTC
TRBD1	15	TRBJ2-7	TRBV28	.	CASIGTGGLSYEQYF	TGTGCCAGCATCGGTACAGGGGGGCTATCCTACGAGCAGTACTTC
.	13	TRBJ1-6	TRBV7-7	.	CASSPNQNSPLHF	TGTGCTAGCAGCCCGAACCAGAATTCACCCCTCCACTTT
TRBD2	15	TRBJ2-5	TRBV18	.	CASSPATSGQETQYF	TGTGCCAGCTCACCCGCGACTAGCGGGCAAGAGACCCAGTACTTC
TRBD1	15	TRBJ2-7	TRBV23-1	few	CASSQSGTGVYEQYF	TGCGCCAGCAGTCAATCGGGGACAGGGGTCTACGAGCAGTACTTC
.	15	TRBJ2-3	TRBV19	.	CASSTTGASTDTQYF	TGTGCCAGTAGCACTACGGGAGCGAGCACAGATACGCAGTATTTT
TRBD1	16	TRBJ2-1	TRBV19	.	CASSMSDRGIWNEQFF	TGTGCCAGTAGTATGTCGGACAGGGGAATTTGGAATGAGCAGTTCTTC
TRBD2	15	TRBJ2-7	TRBV5-4	medium-sized	CASSLPSGSSYEQYF	TGTGCCAGCAGCTTGCCTAGCGGGAGCTCCTACGAGCAGTACTTC
TRBD2	17	TRBJ2-1	TRBV28	.	CASSIPGLAGGPGEQFF	TGTGCCAGCAGTATACCAGGACTAGCGGGAGGGCCGGGTGAGCAGTTCTTC
.	14	TRBJ1-2	TRBV6-1	.	CASSEGREDYGYTF	TGTGCCAGCAGTGAAGGGCGGGAGGACTATGGCTACACCTTC
.	13	TRBJ1-1	TRBV3-1/TRBV3-2	.	CASSQVWSTEAFF	TGTGCCAGCAGCCAAGTTTGGAGCACTGAAGCTTTCTTT
TRBD1	15	TRBJ2-7	TRBV5-1	.	CASSAVGQGGSEQYF	TGCGCCAGCAGCGCGGTTGGACAGGGGGGATCCGAGCAGTACTTC
TRBD1	15	TRBJ1-3	TRBV4-3	few	CASSQGGQETNTIYF	TGCGCCAGCAGCCAAGGGGGACAGGAGACAAACACCATATATTTT
.	15	TRBJ1-2	TRBV6-5	.	CASSYSGVRGYGYTF	TGTGCCAGCAGTTACTCCGGGGTCAGGGGCTATGGCTACACCTTC
.	15	TRBJ2-1	TRBV5-4	.	CASSGKRTEGNEQFF	TGTGCCAGCAGCGGGAAACGGACGGAGGGGAATGAGCAGTTCTTC
TRBD2	12	TRBJ2-7	TRBV28	.	CASRTSGYEQYF	TGTGCCAGCAGAACTAGCGGCTACGAGCAGTACTTC
.	15	TRBJ2-1	TRBV7-2	few	CASSSDSSSYNEQFF	TGTGCCAGCAGCTCGGACTCGAGCTCCTACAATGAGCAGTTCTTC
.	11	TRBJ2-1	TRBV18	.	CASSPDTEQFF	TGTGCCAGCTCACCCGACACTGAGCAGTTCTTC
.	11	TRBJ1-2	TRBV20-1	.	CSARDGYGYTF	TGCAGTGCTCGCGACGGGTATGGCTACACCTTC
.	15	TRBJ1-4	TRBV6-2/TRBV6-3	.	CASSYGRRQKEKLFF	TGTGCCAGCAGTTACGGGCGGAGGCAAAAAGAAAAACTGTTTTTT
TRBD2	16	TRBJ2-3	TRBV24-1	.	CATSDRTSGSLDTQYF	TGTGCCACCAGTGATCGGACTAGCGGGAGTTTGGATACGCAGTATTTT
.	14	TRBJ1-1	TRBV5-1	few	CASSLDQGNTEAFF	TGCGCCAGCAGCTTGGATCAGGGGAACACTGAAGCTTTCTTT